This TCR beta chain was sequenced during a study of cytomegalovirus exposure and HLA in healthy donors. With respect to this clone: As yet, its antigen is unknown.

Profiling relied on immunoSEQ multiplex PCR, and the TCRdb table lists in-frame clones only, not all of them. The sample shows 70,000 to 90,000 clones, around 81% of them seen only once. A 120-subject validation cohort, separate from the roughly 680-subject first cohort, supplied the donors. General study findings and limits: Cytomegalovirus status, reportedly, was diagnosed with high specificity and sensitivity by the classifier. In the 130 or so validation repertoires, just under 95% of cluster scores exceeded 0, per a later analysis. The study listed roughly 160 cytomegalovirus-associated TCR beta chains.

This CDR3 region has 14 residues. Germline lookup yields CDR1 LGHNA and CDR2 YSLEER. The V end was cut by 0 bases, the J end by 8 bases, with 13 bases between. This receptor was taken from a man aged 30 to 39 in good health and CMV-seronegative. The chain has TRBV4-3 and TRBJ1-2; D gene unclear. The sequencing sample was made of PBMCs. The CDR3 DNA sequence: TGCGCCAGCAGCCAAGAAAAGGAGTTGGAGGGCTACACCTTC. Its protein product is CASSQEKELEGYTF.